The rows below give T cell receptor beta chains drawn from one sample of a study of T cells after yellow fever vaccination. TCRdb reprocessed the 5' RACE reads via MiXCR and lists one record per CDR3 protein. The table shows some 300,000 distinct CDR3 sequences, with around 10% occurring only once. Sample: CD4+ T cells sorted from PBMCs, taken 5 days after the yellow fever booster vaccination. The receptors were gathered from a man younger than 30 who received the YFV17D yellow fever vaccine. Each CDR3 is given with its conserved first and last residue. D genes are given only for firm matches. Rows give clone size only sometimes, using once, few, many, or a class for an expanded clone.

V gene,J gene,D gene,clone size,CDR3 protein,CDR3 DNA
TRBV18,TRBJ1-4,-,-,CASSPQNQNEKLFF,TGTGCCAGCTCACCACAGAACCAGAATGAAAAACTGTTTTTT
TRBV7-9,TRBJ1-4,TRBD1,-,CASSGPSRGTTNEKLFF,TGTGCCAGCAGCGGCCCCTCCAGGGGGACAACTAATGAAAAACTGTTTTTT
TRBV5-1,TRBJ1-3,TRBD1,many,CASSLAGQGVGNTIYF,TGCGCCAGCAGCTTGGCCGGTCAGGGGGTCGGAAACACCATATATTTT
TRBV24-1,TRBJ2-1,-,-,CATSEGGLYNEQFF,TGTGCCACCAGTGAGGGGGGGCTCTACAATGAGCAGTTCTTC
TRBV6-5,TRBJ1-1,TRBD1,many,CASSLYRGTEAFF,TGTGCCAGCAGTTTGTACAGGGGCACTGAAGCTTTCTTT
TRBV9,TRBJ1-1,-,few,CASSVEQRGFTEAFF,TGTGCCAGCAGCGTAGAACAAAGGGGCTTCACTGAAGCTTTCTTT
TRBV7-2,TRBJ2-3,-,few,CASSLEGQTQYF,TGTGCCAGCAGCTTAGAAGGACAGACGCAGTATTTT
TRBV19,TRBJ1-4,-,few,CASSNGRTNEKLFF,TGTGCCAGTAGTAACGGCAGGACTAATGAAAAACTGTTTTTT
TRBV7-2,TRBJ2-3,-,-,CASSPGRASINTQYF,TGTGCCAGCAGCCCCGGGCGGGCGTCCATAAATACGCAGTATTTT
TRBV20-1,TRBJ1-5,TRBD1,many,CSARTGGDQPQHF,TGCAGTGCTAGGACAGGGGGAGATCAGCCCCAGCATTTT
TRBV6-2/TRBV6-3,TRBJ2-2,TRBD2,-,CASSYTTSGNTGELFF,TGTGCCAGCAGTTACACGACTAGCGGGAACACCGGGGAGCTGTTTTTT
TRBV11-2,TRBJ2-7,-,many,CASSAVRRVDEQYF,TGTGCCAGCAGCGCAGTACGCAGGGTGGACGAGCAGTACTTC
TRBV7-3,TRBJ1-2,TRBD1,many,CASSLSRTGTYGYTF,TGTGCCAGCAGCTTATCACGGACAGGGACTTATGGCTACACCTTC
TRBV5-4,TRBJ2-2,-,many,CASSFGFPNTGELFF,TGTGCCAGCAGCTTTGGTTTCCCGAACACCGGGGAGCTGTTTTTT
TRBV5-5,TRBJ1-1,-,many,CASSLAGRAGTEAFF,TGTGCCAGCAGCTTGGCAGGCCGGGCCGGGACTGAAGCTTTCTTT
TRBV6-1,TRBJ1-1,-,few,CASSPLYPQYTEAFF,TGTGCCAGCAGTCCTCTATATCCGCAGTACACTGAAGCTTTCTTT
TRBV20-1,TRBJ2-5,-,many,CSARDGATQETQYF,TGCAGTGCTAGAGACGGGGCAACCCAAGAGACCCAGTACTTC
TRBV5-1,TRBJ2-7,-,many,CASSLTRAAAYEQYF,TGCGCCAGCAGCCTCACACGGGCCGCAGCCTACGAGCAGTACTTC
TRBV5-3,TRBJ2-7,-,few,CARFFSYEQYF,TGTGCCAGATTTTTCTCCTACGAGCAGTACTTC
TRBV9,TRBJ1-1,TRBD1,-,CASSPRTGTAPFGAFF,TGTGCCAGCAGTCCGAGAACCGGGACAGCGCCTTTCGGAGCTTTCTTT
TRBV4-2,TRBJ1-5,-,-,CASSQDTGRQPQHF,TGTGCCAGCAGCCAAGATACAGGGAGACAGCCCCAGCATTTT
TRBV12-3/TRBV12-4,TRBJ1-1,-,few,CASSLAGRNTEAFF,TGTGCCAGCAGTTTGGCGGGGCGGAACACTGAAGCTTTCTTT
TRBV4-3,TRBJ2-5,-,many,CASRLTGSLPETQYF,TGCGCCAGCCGGTTAACGGGATCCCTCCCAGAGACCCAGTACTTC
TRBV18,TRBJ1-5,-,many,CASSPLGGSNQPQHF,TGTGCCAGCTCACCCCTGGGAGGATCGAATCAGCCCCAGCATTTT
TRBV28,TRBJ2-5,-,few,CASSFLGPGQETQYF,TGTGCCAGCAGTTTCCTGGGACCCGGCCAAGAGACCCAGTACTTC
TRBV5-1,TRBJ2-2,-,-,CASSLERAGELFF,TGCGCCAGCAGCTTGGAGCGAGCCGGGGAGCTGTTTTTT
TRBV5-1,TRBJ2-5,-,-,CASSLGGPVGQETQYF,TGCGCCAGCAGCTTGGGGGGCCCGGTCGGGCAAGAGACCCAGTACTTC
TRBV20-1,TRBJ2-7,-,few,CSARAQGFDEQYF,TGCAGTGCTAGAGCACAGGGTTTTGACGAGCAGTACTTC
TRBV25-1,TRBJ2-4,-,-,CASSRSPENIQYF,TGTGCCAGCAGTCGGAGCCCTGAAAACATTCAGTACTTC
TRBV20-1,TRBJ2-2,TRBD2,many,CSAMTSSNTGELFF,TGCAGTGCTATGACTAGCTCGAACACCGGGGAGCTGTTTTTT
TRBV6-5,TRBJ2-1,-,many,CASSYGVRDEQFF,TGTGCCAGCAGTTACGGTGTGAGGGATGAGCAGTTCTTC
TRBV6-5,TRBJ2-4,-,-,CASSQLGVLAKNIQYF,TGTGCCAGCAGTCAGCTCGGGGTACTAGCCAAAAACATTCAGTACTTC
TRBV6-5,TRBJ1-6,-,few,CASSKTGPAMGHSPLHF,TGTGCCAGCAGTAAAACGGGACCTGCCATGGGGCATTCACCCCTCCACTTT
TRBV5-5,TRBJ2-6,TRBD1,few,CASSRFRGQVAGANVLTF,TGTGCCAGCAGCCGATTCAGGGGGCAGGTAGCTGGGGCCAACGTCCTGACTTTC
TRBV5-1,TRBJ1-2,TRBD1,many,CASSTGDRDGYTF,TGCGCCAGCAGCACAGGGGACCGGGATGGCTACACCTTC
TRBV6-2/TRBV6-3,TRBJ1-1,-,-,CASFSDAGRGTTEAFF,TGTGCCAGCTTTTCCGACGCGGGAAGGGGAACGACTGAAGCTTTCTTT
TRBV5-1,TRBJ2-3,-,-,CASSLGWGTDTQYF,TGCGCCAGCAGCTTGGGGTGGGGGACAGATACGCAGTATTTT
TRBV10-2,TRBJ1-2,TRBD1,-,CASSEPGQGFGYTF,TGCGCCAGCAGTGAACCGGGACAGGGCTTTGGCTACACCTTC
TRBV3-1,TRBJ2-7,-,-,CASSQDMAAMYF,TGTGCCAGCAGCCAAGATATGGCCGCGATGTACTTC
TRBV4-3,TRBJ1-2,-,many,CASSQVGGINYGYTF,TGCGCCAGCAGCCAAGTGGGGGGTATCAACTATGGCTACACCTTC
TRBV24-1,TRBJ2-3,-,-,CATSATGGAADTQYF,TGTGCCACCAGTGCGACGGGGGGCGCCGCAGATACGCAGTATTTT
TRBV7-2,TRBJ2-1,TRBD2,-,CASRRELGEQFF,TGTGCCAGCAGGCGGGAGTTAGGTGAGCAGTTCTTC
TRBV4-3,TRBJ2-6,-,few,CASSQDLDPGANVLTF,TGCGCCAGCAGCCAAGATTTGGACCCTGGGGCCAACGTCCTGACTTTC
TRBV25-1,TRBJ2-5,TRBD2,-,CASSERLAGGETQYF,TGTGCCAGCAGTGAAAGACTAGCGGGGGGAGAGACCCAGTACTTC
TRBV3-1,TRBJ2-1,-,few,CASSQDRHNEQFF,TGTGCCAGCAGCCAAGACAGACACAATGAGCAGTTCTTC
TRBV4-2,TRBJ2-3,TRBD2,few,CASSLGGGTSTDTQYF,TGTGCCAGCAGCCTGGGCGGGGGGACTAGCACAGATACGCAGTATTTT
TRBV3-1,TRBJ2-2,-,few,CASSRRLGGELFF,TGTGCCAGCAGCCGACGTCTAGGGGGGGAGCTGTTTTTT
TRBV6-6,TRBJ1-2,-,-,CASSQLGVVKRIYGYTF,TGTGCCAGCAGTCAACTGGGTGTAGTGAAGAGGATCTATGGCTACACCTTC
TRBV5-1,TRBJ2-5,TRBD2,few,CASSTGLAGRQETQYF,TGCGCCAGCAGTACCGGACTAGCGGGGCGCCAAGAGACCCAGTACTTC
TRBV24-1,TRBJ2-5,-,-,CATSARGGETQYF,TGTGCCACCTCGGCTCGGGGCGGGGAGACCCAGTACTTC
TRBV6-5,TRBJ1-5,-,few,CASRPDSESRQPQHF,TGTGCCAGCAGGCCGGACAGTGAATCACGGCAGCCCCAGCATTTT
TRBV7-3,TRBJ2-1,TRBD2,many,CASSSPSGGMNEQFF,TGTGCCAGCAGTTCCCCCAGCGGGGGGATGAATGAGCAGTTCTTC
TRBV6-5,TRBJ1-5,-,many,CASSISYSNQPQHF,TGTGCCAGCAGTATAAGTTATAGCAATCAGCCCCAGCATTTT
TRBV9,TRBJ2-1,TRBD2,few,CASSVDGGEHYNEQFF,TGTGCCAGCAGCGTAGATGGGGGGGAGCACTACAATGAGCAGTTCTTC
TRBV14,TRBJ1-4,TRBD1,-,CASSLRDRQQKLFF,TGTGCCAGCAGCCTCCGGGACAGACAACAAAAACTGTTTTTT
TRBV12-3/TRBV12-4,TRBJ2-2,-,few,CASSFAETGELFF,TGTGCCAGCAGTTTTGCAGAAACCGGGGAGCTGTTTTTT
TRBV7-2,TRBJ2-7,TRBD1,-,CASSLPVVGQGAYEQYF,TGTGCCAGCAGCTTACCCGTTGTGGGACAGGGGGCGTACGAGCAGTACTTC
TRBV19,TRBJ1-4,-,few,CASHVRTNEKLFF,TGTGCCAGTCACGTGAGGACTAATGAAAAACTGTTTTTT
TRBV24-1,TRBJ2-1,-,few,CATSDLGLPNEQFF,TGTGCCACCAGTGATCTCGGACTTCCCAATGAGCAGTTCTTC
TRBV7-2,TRBJ2-1,-,few,CASSLTIISVTNEQFF,TGTGCCAGCAGCTTAACGATTATAAGCGTTACCAATGAGCAGTTCTTC